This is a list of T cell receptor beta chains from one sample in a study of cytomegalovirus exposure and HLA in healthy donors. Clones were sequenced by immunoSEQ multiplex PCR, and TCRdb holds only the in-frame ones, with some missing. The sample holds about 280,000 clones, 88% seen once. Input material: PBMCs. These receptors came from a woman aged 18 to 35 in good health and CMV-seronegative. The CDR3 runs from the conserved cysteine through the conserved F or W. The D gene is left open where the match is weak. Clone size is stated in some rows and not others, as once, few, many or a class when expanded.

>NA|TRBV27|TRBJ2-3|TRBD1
TGTGCCAGCAGTGGTGGGGCTGGGCACAGGGGGCCAGATACGCAGTATTTT
CASSGGAGHRGPDTQYF
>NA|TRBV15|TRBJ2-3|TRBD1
TGTGCCACCAGCAGAGACCGGACAGGGGGCACAGATACGCAGTATTTT
CATSRDRTGGTDTQYF
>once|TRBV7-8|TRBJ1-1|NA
TGTGCCAGCAGCGTTGCGCGGGTGAACACTGAAGCTTTCTTT
CASSVARVNTEAFF
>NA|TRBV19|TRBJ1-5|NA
TGTGCCAGTAGTATACTAACAGCCCGTAGCAATCAGCCCCAGCATTTT
CASSILTARSNQPQHF
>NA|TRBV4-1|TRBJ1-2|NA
TGCGCCAGCAGCCCACAGGGAGACTATGGCTACACCTTC
CASSPQGDYGYTF
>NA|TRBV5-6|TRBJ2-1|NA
TGTGCCAGCAGCCCGCTCCATACCCCCCCGTCGGATGAGCAGTTCTTC
CASSPLHTPPSDEQFF
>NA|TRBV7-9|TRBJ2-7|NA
TGTGCCAGCAGCCCAGGGGGTAGCGGTTTCTCCTACGAGCAGTACTTC
CASSPGGSGFSYEQYF
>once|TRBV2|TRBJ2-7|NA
TGTGCCAGCAGTGACGGCGGACTGCGGCCCTACGAGCAGTACTTC
CASSDGGLRPYEQYF
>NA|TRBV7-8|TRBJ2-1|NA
TGTGCCAGCACTCCAGCAGAGACTAGGCTATACAATGAGCAGTTCTTC
CASTPAETRLYNEQFF
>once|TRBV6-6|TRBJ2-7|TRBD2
TGTGCCAGCAGTCCCCCGGGCGGGAGGCCGGGCGAGCAGTACTTC
CASSPPGGRPGEQYF
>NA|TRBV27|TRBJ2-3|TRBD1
TGTGCCAGCAGTTTATCGACAGGGGGGACAGATACGCAGTATTTT
CASSLSTGGTDTQYF
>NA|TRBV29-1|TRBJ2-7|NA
TGCAGCGCCGCCTATGCCCGATACGAGCAGTACTTC
CSAAYARYEQYF
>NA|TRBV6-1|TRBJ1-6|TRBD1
TGTGCCAGCAGGGGGACAGGGGCATATTCACCCCTCCACTTT
CASRGTGAYSPLHF
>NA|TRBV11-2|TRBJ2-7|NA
TGTGCCAGCAGCGCCGAGGTAACCTCCTACGAGCAGTACTTC
CASSAEVTSYEQYF
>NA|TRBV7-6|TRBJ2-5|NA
TGTGCCAGCACAGGCAAGTCGCCGGAAGAGACCCAGTACTTC
CASTGKSPEETQYF
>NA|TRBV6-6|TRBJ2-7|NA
TGTGCCAGCAGTTACGTAGCCTCCTACGAGCAGTACTTC
CASSYVASYEQYF
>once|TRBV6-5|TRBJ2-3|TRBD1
TGTGCCAGCAGTTGGGGACAGGGTCTTATAACAGATACGCAGTATTTT
CASSWGQGLITDTQYF
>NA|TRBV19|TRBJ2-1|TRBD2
TGTGCCAGTAGTATGATGACTAGCCTCAATGAGCAGTTCTTC
CASSMMTSLNEQFF
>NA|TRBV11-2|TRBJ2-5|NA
TGTGCCAGCAGCTTAGGAGTATCCAAAGAGACCCAGTACTTC
CASSLGVSKETQYF
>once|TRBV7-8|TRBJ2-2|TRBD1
TGTGCCAGCAGCAGGGGGACAGACTATACCGGGGAGCTGTTTTTT
CASSRGTDYTGELFF
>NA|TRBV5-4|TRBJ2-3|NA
TGTGCCAGCAGCGACGACAGGATCCAAACAGATACGCAGTATTTT
CASSDDRIQTDTQYF
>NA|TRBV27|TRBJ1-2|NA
TGTGCCAGCAGTCTCCGACTGGGAGCTAACTATGGCTACACCTTC
CASSLRLGANYGYTF
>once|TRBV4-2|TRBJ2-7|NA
TGTGCCAGCAGCCAGAACGGCTACGAGCAGTACTTC
CASSQNGYEQYF
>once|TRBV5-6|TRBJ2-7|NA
TGTGCCAGCAGCCCAGGGACTCGTTCTTGGGAGCAGTACTTC
CASSPGTRSWEQYF
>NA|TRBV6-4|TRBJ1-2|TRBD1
TGTGCCAGCAGTCCGGGTAGGGGACAGGGCCCCTATGGCTACACCTTC
CASSPGRGQGPYGYTF